This TCR beta chain was profiled in a study of early T cells in non-severe SARS-CoV-2 infection. Germline assignment: CDR1 SEHNR and CDR2 FQNEAQ (reference sequence). The CDR3 loop spans 14 amino acids. V gave up 1 base and J gave up 2 bases, with 8 bases separating them. This clonotype came up many times. Attached unique molecular identifiers marked individual cDNA molecules. TCRdb redid the calling of the 5' RACE reads with MiXCR, one entry per CDR3 protein. The table lists tens of thousands of distinct CDR3 sequences, more than 10% of them singletons. The receptor was isolated from an adult who was a healthcare worker with PCR-confirmed SARS-CoV-2 infection or an uninfected control (not recorded which). The rearrangement joins TRBV7-9 to TRBJ2-5; no firm D call. Sequencing used whole blood. This CDR3 is CASSLEGFQETQYF. CDR3 nucleotide sequence: TGTGCCAGCAGCTTAGAGGGCTTTCAAGAGACCCAGTACTTC.